This T cell receptor beta chain was identified in a study of cytomegalovirus exposure and HLA in healthy donors. The primer mix had 60 Vbeta and 13 Jbeta primers. Sequencing used immunoSEQ multiplex PCR; TCRdb keeps in-frame clones, though not all of them. Of over 150,000 clones in the sample, approximately 80% were seen once. Germline V CDR1 and CDR2: MGHDK, SYGVNS. The CDR3 totals 12 residues. With 5 bases removed from V and 7 bases from J, the gap between germline ends came to 9 bases. The material sequenced was PBMCs. This sequence originates from a male donor in good health and CMV-seronegative. J is TRBJ2-1 and V is TRBV25-1; D call uncertain. Here the CDR3 DNA reads TGTGCCAGCAGTCGAATCCGGAATGAGCAGTTCTTC. Amino acid sequence: CASSRIRNEQFF. The full variable domain, in which reference TRBV25-1 and TRBJ2-1 provide the parts outside the CDR3, is EADIYQTPRYLVIGTGKKITLECSQTMGHDKMYWYQQDPGMELHLIHYSYGVNSTEKGDLSSESTVSRIRTEHFPLTLESARPSHTSQYLCASSRIRNEQFFGPGTRLTVL.